Each of the 20 T cell receptor beta chains below was sequenced from the same sample in a study of cytomegalovirus exposure and HLA in healthy donors. Primers included in the PCR were 60 Vbeta and 13 Jbeta primers. Assay used: immunoSEQ multiplex PCR; TCRdb lists only in-frame clones, some missing. The table includes 120,000 or so clones, around three quarters detected once. Sequencing used PBMCs. These receptors were taken from a man aged 35 to 55 in good health and CMV-seronegative.

The V call is TRBV9, the J call TRBJ1-5, with unresolved D. Trimming cost V 0 bases and J 6 bases, with 7 bases left between them. Per germline, CDR1 SGDLS and CDR2 YYNGEE. The CDR3 covers 13 residues. CDR3 sequence reads: CASSVDPGQPQHF. The DNA for the CDR3 is TGTGCCAGCAGCGTAGATCCGGGTCAGCCCCAGCATTTT.

The J gene is TRBJ2-5, the V gene TRBV7-2, with TRBD2 identical over 11 bases. Per germline, CDR1 SGHTA and CDR2 FQGNSA. J was trimmed by 5 bases and V by 5 bases; bases with no gene match: 7. This CDR3 contains 15 residues. CDR3 sequence: CASSIRLAGFETQYF. The CDR3 nucleotides read TGTGCCAGCAGCATCCGACTAGCGGGGTTTGAGACCCAGTACTTC.

This sequence joins TRBV7-2 and TRBJ2-2, with 7 bases fitting TRBD2. V dropped 5 bases and J dropped 4; count of bases not matched to a gene: 7. The CDR3 extends over 15 amino acids. Germline loops: CDR1 SGHTA, CDR2 FQGNSA. The CDR3 coding sequence is TGTGCCAGCAGCCCCGGACTAGGTCGCACCGGGGAGCTGTTTTTT. This gives the protein CASSPGLGRTGELFF. Using reference TRBV7-2 and TRBJ2-2 for the parts outside the CDR3, the full variable domain is GAGVSQSPSNKVTEKGKDVELRCDPISGHTALYWYRQSLGQGLEFLIYFQGNSAPDKSGLPSDRFSAERTGGSVSTLTIQRTQQEDSAVYLCASSPGLGRTGELFFGEGSRLTVL.

This clone showed up just a few times. The chain carries TRBV15 and TRBJ2-3; 7 nucleotides agree with TRBD2. The V gene end was trimmed by 1 base and the J gene end by 1 base; junction bases not matched to a gene: 2. The CDR3 is 15 amino acids. The germline V gene has CDR1 LNHNV and CDR2 YYDKDF (reference sequence). The CDR3 sequence: CATSRVAGGTDTQYF. Here the CDR3 DNA reads TGTGCCACCAGCAGAGTTGCGGGGGGCACAGATACGCAGTATTTT.

The CDR3 coding sequence is TGTGCCAGCTCACCAATGGGACAGGGGCAAACCTACGAGCAGTACTTC. As protein: CASSPMGQGQTYEQYF. The chain has TRBV18 and TRBJ2-7; 10 nucleotides agree with TRBD1. Germline-derived CDR1 and CDR2 are KGHSH and LQKENI. The CDR3 is 16 amino acids. V lost 2 bases and J lost 2; bases outside the gene matches: 6.

The rearrangement joins TRBV18 to TRBJ2-7; the D is unclear. The CDR3 is 14 residues long. Trimming left V 0 bases short and J 2 bases short, with 8 bases between. Germline V gene sequence: CDR1 KGHSH, CDR2 LQKENI. This chain's CDR3 is CASSPPQYPYEQYF. For the CDR3, the DNA is TGTGCCAGCTCACCACCACAGTATCCCTACGAGCAGTACTTC.

This chain links TRBV30 with TRBJ2-5; 7 bases fit TRBD2. This CDR3 comprises 15 residues. Trimming took 1 base from V and 5 from J; bases not matched to a gene: 10. Germline CDR1 is GTSNPN and CDR2 is SVGIG (reference sequence). The chain's CDR3 is CAWSDPHGGGETQYF. The DNA of the CDR3 is TGTGCCTGGAGTGACCCCCATGGGGGAGGGGAGACCCAGTACTTC.

The V gene is TRBV5-4, the J gene TRBJ2-7; a weak D match, TRBD1 (6 bases). The CDR3 has 12 amino acids. Trimming stripped 3 bases from V and 4 bases from J, with 8 bases between. From germline, CDR1 is SGHNT and CDR2 YYREEE (reference sequence). CDR3 region: CASSSGQYEQYF. CDR3 coding DNA: TGTGCCAGCAGCTCAGGACAGTACGAGCAGTACTTC.

This clone was seen a handful of times. The rearrangement uses TRBV6-1 and TRBJ2-1; D perhaps matches TRBD1 (5 bases). The CDR3 is made up of 14 amino acids. The germline gives CDR1 MNHNS, CDR2 SASEGT. V shed 8 bases and J shed 1 base, with 12 bases lying between them. CDR3 sequence reads: CASPRPGSYNEQFF. Written as DNA, the CDR3 is TGTGCCAGCCCACGACCAGGGTCCTACAATGAGCAGTTCTTC.

The chain joins TRBV7-8 to TRBJ1-1, with D maybe TRBD1 (6 bases). CDR1 and CDR2 (germline): SGHVS, FQNEAQ. V lost 4 bases to trimming and J lost 6 bases, with 12 bases between them. The CDR3 totals 13 residues. The CDR3 reads CASSYRVFAEAFF. CDR3 coding DNA: TGTGCCAGCAGCTACAGGGTTTTCGCTGAAGCTTTCTTT.

CDR3 protein: CASSIGEVDIQYF. CDR3 DNA: TGTGCCAGCAGTATCGGCGAGGTAGACATTCAGTACTTC. V and J are TRBV6-1 and TRBJ2-4; D not certain. The CDR3 has 13 amino acids. Trimming shortened V by 5 bases and J by 8 bases, and 13 bases separated the two germline ends. Per germline, CDR1 MNHNS and CDR2 SASEGT.

This rearrangement joins TRBV19 to TRBJ2-5; the D is unclear. V was shortened by 3 bases and J by 2 bases, with 7 bases between the two germline ends. Germline V gene sequence: CDR1 LNHDA, CDR2 SQIVND (reference sequence). The CDR3 is 13 amino acids. CDR3 in amino acids: CASSIAQQETQYF. In nucleotides, the CDR3 is TGTGCCAGTAGTATCGCACAGCAAGAGACCCAGTACTTC.

The J gene is TRBJ1-2, the V gene TRBV2, with D possibly matching TRBD1 (6 bases). The V gene lost 5 bases and the J gene lost 8 bases, with 18 bases spanning the gap. Germline V gene sequence: CDR1 SNHLY, CDR2 FYNNEI. The CDR3 spans 14 residues. CDR3: CASSPGLQGRGYTF. Here the CDR3 DNA reads TGTGCCAGCAGTCCGGGACTACAGGGTAGGGGCTACACCTTC.

CDR3 sequence reads: CASSPRTGGDEQFF. DNA of the CDR3: TGCGCCAGCAGCCCAAGGACAGGGGGGGATGAGCAGTTCTTC. The chain recombines TRBV5-1 with TRBJ2-1; 10 positions agree with TRBD1. V gave up 4 bases and J gave up 8 bases; unmatched junction bases: 6. The CDR3 has 14 amino acids. The germline V gene encodes CDR1 SGHRS and CDR2 YFSETQ.

This clone showed up just once. V usage is TRBV30 and J usage is TRBJ2-3; D may be TRBD1 (5 bases). The CDR3 extends over 12 amino acids. The germline CDR1 and CDR2 sequences are GTSNPN and SVGIG (reference sequence). V lost 5 bases and J lost 2, with 8 bases in between. The CDR3 sequence: CAWSRVTDTQYF. DNA for the CDR3: TGTGCCTGGTCCAGGGTCACAGATACGCAGTATTTT.

This chain connects TRBV5-1 to TRBJ1-3; D uncertain. Germline-derived CDR1 and CDR2 are SGHRS and YFSETQ. The V and J ends lost 0 bases and 0 bases respectively, with 7 bases between them. The CDR3 is made up of 15 amino acids. CDR3 protein: CASSLDGHSGNTIYF. The CDR3 coding sequence is TGCGCCAGCAGCTTGGATGGGCACTCTGGAAACACCATATATTTT.

There are a few counts of this clone. This chain connects TRBV7-2 to TRBJ2-7, with 10 bases identical to TRBD1. The junction had 5 bases not matched to a gene; V was cut back by 3 bases and J by 6 bases. The length of the CDR3 is 14 residues. Germline CDR1 is SGHTA and CDR2 is FQGNSA. The CDR3 region has the DNA TGTGCCAGCAGCTTTGGGACAGGGGTATCCGAGCAGTACTTC. This gives the protein CASSFGTGVSEQYF.

The chain carries TRBV20-1 and TRBJ1-2, with D unclear. There are 11 residues in the CDR3. Germline-derived CDR1 and CDR2 are DFQATT and SNEGSKA (reference sequence). Trimming took 3 bases from V and 7 from J, leaving 9 bases between them. The CDR3 sequence: CSASTGSGYTF. The CDR3 DNA is TGCAGTGCTAGCACGGGGTCTGGCTACACCTTC.

The J gene is TRBJ1-1, the V gene TRBV6-1; 9 bases align to TRBD1. The germline V gene encodes CDR1 MNHNS and CDR2 SASEGT. This CDR3 comprises 16 residues. Trimming took 3 bases from V and 7 from J; bases not matched to a gene: 12. CDR3 region: CASSEDLGQGGDEAFF. CDR3 coding DNA: TGTGCCAGCAGTGAGGATTTGGGACAGGGTGGCGATGAAGCTTTCTTT.

The chain carries TRBV11-1 and TRBJ2-1; 11 bases map to TRBD2. The CDR3 length is 15 residues. The V and J ends lost 5 bases and 4 bases, in that order; junction bases with no gene match: 4. Germline V gene data show CDR1 as SGHAT and CDR2 as FQDESV (reference sequence). As DNA, the CDR3 is TGTGCCAGCAGCGAAACTAGCGGGAGTTACAATGAGCAGTTCTTC. It is translated as CASSETSGSYNEQFF.